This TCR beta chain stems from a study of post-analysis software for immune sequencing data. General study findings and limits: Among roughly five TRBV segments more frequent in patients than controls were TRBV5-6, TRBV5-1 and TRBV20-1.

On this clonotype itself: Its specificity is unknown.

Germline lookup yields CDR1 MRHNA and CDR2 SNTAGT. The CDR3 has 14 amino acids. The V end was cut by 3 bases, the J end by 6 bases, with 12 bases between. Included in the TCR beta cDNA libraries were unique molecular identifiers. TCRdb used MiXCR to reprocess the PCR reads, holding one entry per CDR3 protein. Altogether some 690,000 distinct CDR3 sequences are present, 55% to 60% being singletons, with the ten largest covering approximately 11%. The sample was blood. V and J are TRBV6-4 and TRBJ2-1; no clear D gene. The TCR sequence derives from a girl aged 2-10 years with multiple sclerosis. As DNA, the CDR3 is TGTGCCAGCAGTGAACAGTTATGGGGCAATGAGCAGTTCTTC. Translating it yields CASSEQLWGNEQFF.